This TCR beta chain comes out of a study of blood T cell repertoires in COVID-19. This clone was counted between two and nine times. Per the authors' pipeline: Estimation of nucleated cell counts relied on the amplification of reference gene primers. Clones were read by immunoSEQ multiplex PCR, and TCRdb kept only the in-frame ones, dropping some. That table furnishes V, J and clone size, whereas the DNA furnished D and trimming. This table has tens of thousands of clones, under 85% appearing once. Trimming removed 1 base at V and 2 bases at J, with 3 bases between. Germline lookup yields CDR1 SGHTS and CDR2 YDEGEE. There are 12 residues in the CDR3.

The TCR originated in a man in his sixties with acute or convalescent COVID-19. The rearrangement links TRBV5-8 to TRBJ1-2; D gene ambiguous. The sample comprised peripheral blood. CDR3 region: CASSLQNYGYTF. As DNA, the CDR3 is TGTGCCAGCAGCTTGCAGAACTATGGCTACACCTTC. Looking up the rest from reference TRBV5-8 and TRBJ1-2 gives the full variable domain: EAGVTQSPTHLIKTRGQQATLRCSPISGHTSVYWYQQALGLGLQFLLWYDEGEERNRGNFPPRFSGRQFPNYSSELNVNALELEDSALYLCASSLQNYGYTFGSGTRLTVV.